The 8 T cell receptor beta chains below were found in one sample sequenced in a study of cytomegalovirus exposure and HLA in healthy donors. In the PCR, 60 Vbeta and 13 Jbeta primers were used. TCRdb keeps only in-frame clones here, not all; method: immunoSEQ multiplex PCR. Seen here are more than 65,000 clones, 65% to 75% observed once, and the top ten hold more than 9.5%. Sequenced: PBMCs. These receptors all come from an older woman in good health and CMV-seropositive.

DNA of the CDR3: TGCGCCAGCAGCCAAGATGGCGGGAGGGCCGTTTACGAGCAGTACTTC. This encodes CASSQDGGRAVYEQYF. The V gene is TRBV4-1, the J gene TRBJ2-7; 9 nucleotides align to TRBD2. V was pared by 0 bases and J by 4 bases, with 7 bases of the junction left unmatched. The germline V gene has CDR1 MGHRA and CDR2 YSYEKL. The CDR3 is made up of 16 amino acids.

This clone was seen a single time. The gene calls are TRBV18 and TRBJ1-1; D remains unclear. CDR3 size: 13 residues. The V end was cut by 5 bases, the J end by 1 base, with 8 bases between. Germline CDR1 reads KGHSH; CDR2 reads LQKENI. CDR3 protein: CASSTGRNTEAFF. CDR3 bases: TGTGCCAGCTCAACCGGGAGGAACACTGAAGCTTTCTTT.

This clone was seen a handful of times. The J gene is TRBJ2-3, the V gene TRBV7-6, with D possibly matching TRBD1 (6 bases). V gave up 0 bases and J gave up 0 bases, with 7 bases separating them. This CDR3 is 15 amino acids long. Germline CDR1 is SGHVS and CDR2 is FNYEAQ. The CDR3 reads CASSLAGASTDTQYF. In DNA form, the CDR3 reads TGTGCCAGCAGCTTAGCGGGGGCGAGCACAGATACGCAGTATTTT.

V and J are TRBV7-3 and TRBJ2-5; tentatively, D is TRBD2 (5 bases). V lost 1 base, J lost 5 bases, and 14 bases lay in between. CDR1 and CDR2 (germline): SGHTA, FQGTGA. CDR3 size: 15 residues. The CDR3 nucleotides are TGTGCCAGCAGCTTAAGTGGCATCCCGGGGGAGACCCAGTACTTC. Protein: CASSLSGIPGETQYF.

This clone was seen a handful of times. This chain connects TRBV7-9 to TRBJ1-1; possibly TRBD1 for D (6 bases). V was clipped by 3 bases and J by 6 bases, with 8 bases between them. The germline gives CDR1 SEHNR, CDR2 FQNEAQ (reference sequence). The CDR3 extends over 12 amino acids. The CDR3 spells CASSFRTAEAFF. The CDR3, as DNA: TGTGCCAGCAGCTTCCGGACAGCTGAAGCTTTCTTT. The full variable domain, completed using reference TRBV7-9 and TRBJ1-1, is DTGVSQNPRHKITKRGQNVTFRCDPISEHNRLYWYRQTLGQGPEFLTYFQNEAQLEKSRLLSDRFSAERPKGSFSTLEIQRTEQGDSAMYLCASSFRTAEAFFGQGTRLTVV.

The chain joins TRBV2 to TRBJ2-5, with a possible D match to TRBD1 (6 bases). Germline assignment: CDR1 SNHLY and CDR2 FYNNEI. The CDR3 is 15 residues long. V lost 0 bases, J lost 3 bases, and 11 bases lay in between. The CDR3 is CASSEAQAGEETQYF. CDR3 nucleotides: TGTGCCAGCAGTGAAGCGCAGGCAGGGGAAGAGACCCAGTACTTC.

The DNA of the CDR3 is TGTGCCAGCAGTCCGGGAGGGTTTAACTATGGCTACACCTTC. It translates to CASSPGGFNYGYTF. The chain carries TRBV6-5 and TRBJ1-2; D ambiguous. Germline V lookup: CDR1 MNHEY, CDR2 SVGAGI. This CDR3 comprises 14 residues. The germline V and J ends were trimmed by 5 bases and 1 base, with 11 bases remaining between them.

This clone has a single count. V gene TRBV29-1 combines with J gene TRBJ1-2; 7 nucleotides agree with TRBD1. The CDR3 runs 16 residues. The trim removed 5 bases at V and 0 bases at J, leaving 12 bases unmatched. Germline V lookup: CDR1 SQVTM, CDR2 ANQGSEA. CDR3 DNA: TGCAGCGTTCAGGGGGGACAGCTATTCACTAACTATGGCTACACCTTC. Translating gives CSVQGGQLFTNYGYTF.